The source of this TCR beta chain is a study of T cell responses to AZD1222 COVID-19 vaccine. The repertoire was sequenced with immunoSEQ multiplex PCR; TCRdb's copy has only in-frame clones and lacks some. The table shows 85,000 to 110,000 clones, with around 90% occurring only once. The CDR3 has 15 residues. V lost 3 bases to trimming and J lost 4 bases, with 14 bases between them. Germline V gene sequence: CDR1 SGHRS, CDR2 YFSETQ. This clonotype was obtained from an adult in good health. V and J are TRBV5-1 and TRBJ1-3; a weak D match, TRBD1 (6 bases). This material consisted of peripheral blood, taken on day 0 of AZD1222 vaccination. The CDR3 sequence: CASSSQGLSGNTIYF. CDR3 coding DNA: TGCGCCAGCAGCTCCCAGGGGCTCTCAGGAAACACCATATATTTT.